This T cell receptor beta chain was sequenced during a study of CD8 T cells in Susac syndrome. Study conclusions and caveats: Among people with Susac, CD8+ clonal expansion was greatest in TEMRA cells and active patients.

Per germline, CDR1 SQVTM and CDR2 ANQGSEA. Trimming took off 6 bases at V and 2 bases at J, with 12 bases between the two ends. The CDR3 contains 13 residues. Random hexamers were used to reverse transcribe an amount of roughly 0.5 to 1 ug RNA. With immunoSEQ multiplex PCR, TCR beta CDR3 was amplified across 54 Vbeta and 13 Jbeta. TCRdb itself ran the immunoSEQ multiplex PCR reads through MiXCR, one entry per CDR3 protein. The table lists 75,000 to 100,000 distinct CDR3 sequences, about 95% of them singletons. As concerns this clonotype: No antigen is known for it.

Sequencing of TCR beta was carried out in blood CD8+ and CD4+ T cells. The rearrangement uses TRBV29-1 and TRBJ2-3; a weak D match, TRBD1 (6 bases). The TCR originated in a human donor with Susac syndrome. The sequenced sample was CD8+ T cells from PBMCs. The CDR3 DNA reads TGCAGCGTCCCAGGGGCCGTCACAGATACGCAGTATTTT. It codes for CSVPGAVTDTQYF.